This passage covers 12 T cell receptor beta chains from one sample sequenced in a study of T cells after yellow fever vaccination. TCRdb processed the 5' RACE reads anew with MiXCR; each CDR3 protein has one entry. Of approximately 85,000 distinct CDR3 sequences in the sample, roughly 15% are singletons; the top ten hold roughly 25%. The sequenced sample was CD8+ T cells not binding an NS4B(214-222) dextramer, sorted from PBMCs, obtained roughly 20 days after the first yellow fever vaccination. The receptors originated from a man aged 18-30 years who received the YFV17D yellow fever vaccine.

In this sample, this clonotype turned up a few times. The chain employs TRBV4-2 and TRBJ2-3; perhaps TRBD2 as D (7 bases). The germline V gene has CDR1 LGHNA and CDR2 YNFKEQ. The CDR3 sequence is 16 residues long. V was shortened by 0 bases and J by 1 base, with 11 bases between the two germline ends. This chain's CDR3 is CASSQEWGGGTDTQYF. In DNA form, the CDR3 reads TGTGCCAGCAGCCAAGAATGGGGGGGCGGCACAGATACGCAGTATTTT.

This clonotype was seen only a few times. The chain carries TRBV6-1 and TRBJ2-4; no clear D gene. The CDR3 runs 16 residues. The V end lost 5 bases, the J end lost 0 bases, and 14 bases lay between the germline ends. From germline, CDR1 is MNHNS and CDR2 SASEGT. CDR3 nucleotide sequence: TGTGCCAGCAGTCGTTGGGCACCGGCAGCCAAAAACATTCAGTACTTC. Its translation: CASSRWAPAAKNIQYF.

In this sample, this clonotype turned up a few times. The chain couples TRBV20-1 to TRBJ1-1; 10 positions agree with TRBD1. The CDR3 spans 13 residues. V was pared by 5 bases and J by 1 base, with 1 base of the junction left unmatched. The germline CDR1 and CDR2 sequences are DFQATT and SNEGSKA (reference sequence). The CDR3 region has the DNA TGCAGTGCTCGGGACAGGGGGAACACTGAAGCTTTCTTT. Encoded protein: CSARDRGNTEAFF.

The CDR3: CASSLGGSNEQFF. CDR3 nucleotides: TGCGCCAGCAGCTTGGGGGGGAGCAATGAGCAGTTCTTC. This rearrangement joins TRBV5-1 to TRBJ2-1; D is tentatively TRBD1 or TRBD2 (5 bases each). This CDR3 has 13 amino acids. V lost 0 bases, J lost 6 bases, and 7 bases lay in between. Germline-derived CDR1 and CDR2 are SGHRS and YFSETQ. The full variable domain, its missing parts supplied by reference TRBV5-1 and TRBJ2-1, is KAGVTQTPRYLIKTRGQQVTLSCSPISGHRSVSWYQQTPGQGLQFLFEYFSETQRNKGNFPGRFSGRQFSNSRSEMNVSTLELGDSALYLCASSLGGSNEQFFGPGTRLTVL.

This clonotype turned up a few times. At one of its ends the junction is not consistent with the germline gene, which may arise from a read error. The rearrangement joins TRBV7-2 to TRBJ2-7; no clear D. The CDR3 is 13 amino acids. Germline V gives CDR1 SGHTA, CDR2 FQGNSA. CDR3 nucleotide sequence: TGTGCCAGCAGCTTAATTGTCTCCAACGAGCAGTACTTC. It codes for CASSLIVSNEQYF.

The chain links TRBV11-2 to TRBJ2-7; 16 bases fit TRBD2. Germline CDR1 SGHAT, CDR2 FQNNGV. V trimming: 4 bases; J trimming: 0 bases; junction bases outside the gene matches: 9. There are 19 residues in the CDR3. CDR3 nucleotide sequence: TGTGCCAGCAGCTCATTCGTGGGACTAGCGGGGGGGAACTCCTACGAGCAGTACTTC. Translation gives CASSSFVGLAGGNSYEQYF.

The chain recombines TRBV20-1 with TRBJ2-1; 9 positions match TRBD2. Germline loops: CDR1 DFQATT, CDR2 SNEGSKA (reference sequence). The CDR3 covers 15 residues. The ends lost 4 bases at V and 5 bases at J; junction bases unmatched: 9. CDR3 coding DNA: TGCAGTGCTATGTTCAGCGGGGGGCCCAACAATGAGCAGTTCTTC. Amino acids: CSAMFSGGPNNEQFF.

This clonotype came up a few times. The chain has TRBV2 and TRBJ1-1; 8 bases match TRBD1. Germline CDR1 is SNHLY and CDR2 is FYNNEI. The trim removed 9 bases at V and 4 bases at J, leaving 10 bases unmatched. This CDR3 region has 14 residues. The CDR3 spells CARQGGAGFTEAFF. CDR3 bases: TGTGCCAGACAGGGGGGCGCCGGGTTCACTGAAGCTTTCTTT.

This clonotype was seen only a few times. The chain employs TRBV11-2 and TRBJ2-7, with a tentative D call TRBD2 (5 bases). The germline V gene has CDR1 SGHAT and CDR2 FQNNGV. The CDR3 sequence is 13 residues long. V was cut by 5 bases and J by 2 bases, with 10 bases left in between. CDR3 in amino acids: CASSQEATYEQYV. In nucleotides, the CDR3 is TGTGCCAGCAGCCAGGAGGCCACCTACGAGCAGTACGTC.

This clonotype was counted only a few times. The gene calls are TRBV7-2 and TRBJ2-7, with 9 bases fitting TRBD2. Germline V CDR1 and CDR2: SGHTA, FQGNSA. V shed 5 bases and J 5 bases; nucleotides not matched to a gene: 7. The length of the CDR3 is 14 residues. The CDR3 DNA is TGTGCCAGCAGCCTGCTAGCGGGGCATCACGAGCAGTACGTC. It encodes CASSLLAGHHEQYV.

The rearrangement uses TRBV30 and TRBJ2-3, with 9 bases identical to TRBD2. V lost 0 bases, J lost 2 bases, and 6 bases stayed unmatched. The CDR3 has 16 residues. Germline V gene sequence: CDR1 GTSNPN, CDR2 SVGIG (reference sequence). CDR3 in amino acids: CAWSVGLAGFTDTQYF. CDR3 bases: TGTGCCTGGAGTGTCGGTCTAGCGGGGTTCACAGATACGCAGTATTTT.

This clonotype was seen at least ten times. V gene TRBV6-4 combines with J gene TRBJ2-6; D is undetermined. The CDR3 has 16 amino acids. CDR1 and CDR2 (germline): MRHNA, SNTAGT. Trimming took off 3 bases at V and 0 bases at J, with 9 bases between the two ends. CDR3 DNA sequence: TGTGCCAGCAGTGAATCCTCACGCTCTGGGGCCAACGTCCTGACTTTC. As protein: CASSESSRSGANVLTF.